The 19 T cell receptor beta chains reported below all come from one sample, sequenced in a study of T cell changes during pregnancy in multiple sclerosis. Sequenced by immunoSEQ multiplex PCR; TCRdb stores in-frame clones only, minus some. This sample carries 40,000 to 50,000 clones, 75% to 95% of them seen once, and the ten largest clones take 0.7%. This specimen consisted of CD4+ T cells from peripheral blood mononuclear cells, obtained before pregnancy. These receptors were collected from a female donor with multiple sclerosis, enrolled in a pregnancy study.

This sequence joins TRBV9 and TRBJ1-2; D possibly corresponds to TRBD1 (5 bases). Trimming stripped 4 bases from V and 4 bases from J, with 14 bases between. Germline V CDR1 and CDR2: SGDLS, YYNGEE. The CDR3 contains 14 residues. In DNA form, the CDR3 reads TGTGCCAGCAGCATTGCGACAGATGGCTATGGCTACACCTTC. This gives the protein CASSIATDGYGYTF.

V gene TRBV10-3 combines with J gene TRBJ1-5; a possible D gene is TRBD1 (6 bases). CDR3 length: 13 residues. The germline gives CDR1 ENHRY, CDR2 SYGVKD. The V end lost 7 bases, the J end lost 4 bases, and 11 bases lay between the germline ends. The CDR3 protein is CAITGTPNQPQHF. CDR3 coding DNA: TGTGCCATCACAGGGACACCAAATCAGCCCCAGCATTTT.

The chain recombines TRBV19 with TRBJ2-1, with 15 bases aligning to TRBD2. CDR3 length: 14 amino acids. Germline CDR1 is LNHDA and CDR2 is SQIVND (reference sequence). The V and J ends lost 5 bases and 9 bases, in that order; junction bases with no gene match: 2. CDR3 sequence: CASSWTSGRVEQFF. The CDR3 DNA follows: TGTGCCAGTAGTTGGACTAGCGGGAGGGTTGAGCAGTTCTTC.

This rearrangement joins TRBV5-1 to TRBJ2-1; D remains unclear. Looked up from germline, CDR1 is SGHRS and CDR2 is YFSETQ. The CDR3 is made up of 14 amino acids. With 0 bases removed from V and 4 bases from J, the gap between germline ends came to 8 bases. Written as DNA, the CDR3 is TGCGCCAGCAGCTTGGGGGCCCTTTACAATGAGCAGTTCTTC. This gives the protein CASSLGALYNEQFF. Full variable domain (remainder filled in from reference TRBV5-1 and TRBJ2-1): KAGVTQTPRYLIKTRGQQVTLSCSPISGHRSVSWYQQTPGQGLQFLFEYFSETQRNKGNFPGRFSGRQFSNSRSEMNVSTLELGDSALYLCASSLGALYNEQFFGPGTRLTVL.

The chain carries TRBV19 and TRBJ1-4; 7 bases fit TRBD1. The germline V gene encodes CDR1 LNHDA and CDR2 SQIVND (reference sequence). V gave up 5 bases and J gave up 5 bases; unmatched junction bases: 5. This CDR3 contains 14 residues. The CDR3 region has the DNA TGTGCCAGTAGTCCACGGACAGGCAATGAAAAACTGTTTTTT. Translating gives CASSPRTGNEKLFF.

A single count supports this clone. V gene TRBV4-1 combines with J gene TRBJ2-1, with 9 bases lining up with TRBD1. Per the germline V gene, CDR1 is MGHRA and CDR2 is YSYEKL. This CDR3 is built from 18 residues. Unmatched junction bases numbered 13, after V lost 0 bases and J lost 7 bases. The chain's CDR3 is CASSQDEVGTGRENEQFF. In nucleotides, the CDR3 is TGCGCCAGCAGCCAAGATGAGGTCGGGACAGGGAGGGAAAATGAGCAGTTCTTC.

The chain is built from TRBV5-1 and TRBJ2-2; TRBD2 matches 7 bases. From germline, CDR1 is SGHRS and CDR2 YFSETQ. This CDR3 has 16 residues. The ends lost 4 bases at V and 0 bases at J; junction bases unmatched: 6. CDR3 region: CASSPSRGANTGELFF. Here the CDR3 DNA reads TGCGCCAGCAGCCCCTCACGGGGGGCGAACACCGGGGAGCTGTTTTTT.

V and J are TRBV28 and TRBJ2-5; 8 nucleotides agree with TRBD1. This CDR3 comprises 13 residues. CDR1 and CDR2 from the germline V gene are MDHEN and SYDVKM. The junction had 5 bases not matched to a gene; V was cut back by 6 bases and J by 5 bases. CDR3 residues: CASSPGQVETQYF. Written as DNA, the CDR3 is TGTGCCAGCAGCCCGGGACAGGTGGAGACCCAGTACTTC. Looking up the rest from reference TRBV28 and TRBJ2-5 gives the full variable domain: DVKVTQSSRYLVKRTGEKVFLECVQDMDHENMFWYRQDPGLGLRLIYFSYDVKMKEKGDIPEGYSVSREKKERFSLILESASTNQTSMYLCASSPGQVETQYFGPGTRLLVL.

V is TRBV4-1 and J is TRBJ2-3; 11 bases are shared with TRBD2. The germline gives CDR1 MGHRA, CDR2 YSYEKL. The CDR3 runs to 15 residues. The V and J ends lost 1 base and 6 bases, in that order; junction bases with no gene match: 3. The CDR3: CASSQGLAGGDTQYF. The CDR3 bases are TGCGCCAGCAGCCAAGGGCTAGCGGGAGGTGATACGCAGTATTTT.

This clone was seen just once. The chain joins TRBV5-1 to TRBJ2-7, with TRBD2 matching over 10 bases. Looked up from germline, CDR1 is SGHRS and CDR2 is YFSETQ. The CDR3 covers 16 residues. The V gene end was trimmed by 0 bases and the J gene end by 7 bases; junction bases not matched to a gene: 10. CDR3 bases: TGCGCCAGCAGCTTGGCCGAGCGGGAGGGCCGGGGGGAGCAGTACTTC. Its protein product is CASSLAEREGRGEQYF. Full variable domain (outside the CDR3, taken from reference TRBV5-1 and TRBJ2-7): KAGVTQTPRYLIKTRGQQVTLSCSPISGHRSVSWYQQTPGQGLQFLFEYFSETQRNKGNFPGRFSGRQFSNSRSEMNVSTLELGDSALYLCASSLAEREGRGEQYFGPGTRLTVT.

This chain links TRBV19 with TRBJ2-3, with 12 bases aligning to TRBD2. CDR1 LNHDA and CDR2 SQIVND come from the germline V gene (reference sequence). Germline trimming cut 5 bases from V and 6 bases from J; bases unmatched to any gene: 9. CDR3 length: 16 amino acids. CDR3: CASSARLAGVLDTQYF. CDR3 DNA: TGTGCCAGTAGTGCCCGACTAGCGGGGGTGTTGGATACGCAGTATTTT.

The sample holds a few counts of this clone. The chain is built from TRBV5-1 and TRBJ2-7; D is unresolved. CDR1 and CDR2 from the germline V gene are SGHRS and YFSETQ. With 2 bases removed from V and 7 bases from J, the gap between germline ends came to 10 bases. The CDR3 consists of 12 residues. The CDR3 sequence is CASSLSPREQYF. The CDR3 nucleotides read TGCGCCAGCAGCTTATCCCCCCGGGAGCAGTACTTC.

This chain joins TRBV18 and TRBJ1-4; the match to TRBD1 covers 7 bases. This CDR3 has 14 amino acids. From germline, CDR1 is KGHSH and CDR2 LQKENI. Trimming took 5 bases from V and 2 from J; bases not matched to a gene: 2. Written as DNA, the CDR3 is TGTGCCAGCTCATTACAGGGGACTAATGAAAAACTGTTTTTT. It encodes CASSLQGTNEKLFF.

The chain has TRBV23-1 and TRBJ1-3; no clear D. TRBV23-1 is recorded as an ORF, its role being uncertain. This CDR3 spans 18 amino acids. V was trimmed by 8 bases and J by 1 base, leaving 24 bases between them. Written as DNA, the CDR3 is TGCGCCAGCCGCCAACTAAAAAGCAAAGGTGAGTCTGGAAACACCATATATTTT. Translation: CASRQLKSKGESGNTIYF.

This chain uses TRBV4-1 with TRBJ2-2; D might be TRBD2 (5 bases). Germline V gene sequence: CDR1 MGHRA, CDR2 YSYEKL. The CDR3 is 18 amino acids. The V end was cut by 2 bases, the J end by 2 bases, with 18 bases between. DNA for the CDR3: TGCGCCAGCAGCCAACCCCCTAGAAGCGGAGCTAACACCGGGGAGCTGTTTTTT. It translates to CASSQPPRSGANTGELFF.

The CDR3 nucleotides are TGTGCCAGCAGCTTGGCAGGGGGTGATCAGCCCCAGCATTTT. Translation: CASSLAGGDQPQHF. J is TRBJ1-5 and V is TRBV5-4; TRBD1 matches at 7 bases. The germline CDR1 and CDR2 sequences are SGHNT and YYREEE (reference sequence). The CDR3 covers 14 residues. With 0 bases clipped from V and 5 bases from J, the junction kept 2 bases outside the gene matches.

Here the CDR3 reads CASLPSGATGELFF. The CDR3 DNA reads as TGTGCCAGCCTCCCTAGCGGGGCTACCGGGGAGCTGTTTTTT. The chain has TRBV7-2 and TRBJ2-2; 9 positions match TRBD2. This CDR3 is 14 amino acids long. The junction had 6 bases not matched to a gene; V was cut back by 8 bases and J by 5 bases. In germline, CDR1 is SGHTA, CDR2 FQGNSA.

The rearrangement links TRBV6-6 to TRBJ2-3; perhaps TRBD1 as D (5 bases). Looked up from germline, CDR1 is MNHNY and CDR2 is SVGAGI (reference sequence). The CDR3 contains 15 residues. V was shortened by 2 bases and J by 0 bases, with 9 bases between the two germline ends. CDR3: CASSYGATSTDTQYF. CDR3 bases: TGTGCCAGCAGTTACGGGGCAACCAGCACAGATACGCAGTATTTT.

The rearrangement links TRBV7-9 to TRBJ2-7; 9 bases fit TRBD1. The junction had 8 bases not matched to a gene; V was cut back by 6 bases and J by 2 bases. The CDR3 runs 15 residues. Germline CDR1 reads SEHNR; CDR2 reads FQNEAQ (reference sequence). The CDR3 here is CASSHTGTGTYEQYF. In nucleotides, the CDR3 is TGTGCCAGCAGTCACACCGGGACAGGGACCTACGAGCAGTACTTC.